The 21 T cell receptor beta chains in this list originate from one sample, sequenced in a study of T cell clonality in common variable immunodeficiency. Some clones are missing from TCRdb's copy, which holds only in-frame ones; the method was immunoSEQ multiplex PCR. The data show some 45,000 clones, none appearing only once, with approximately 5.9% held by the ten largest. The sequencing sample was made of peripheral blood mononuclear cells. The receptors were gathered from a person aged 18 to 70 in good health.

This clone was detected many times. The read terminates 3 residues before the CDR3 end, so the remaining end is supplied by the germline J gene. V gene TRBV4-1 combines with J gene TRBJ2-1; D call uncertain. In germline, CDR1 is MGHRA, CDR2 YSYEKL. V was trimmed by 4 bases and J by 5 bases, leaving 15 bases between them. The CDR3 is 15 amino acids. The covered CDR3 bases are TGCGCCAGCAGCCCTATAACTGTGTCCCACAATGAG. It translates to CASSPITVSHNE. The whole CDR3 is CASSPITVSHNEQFF.

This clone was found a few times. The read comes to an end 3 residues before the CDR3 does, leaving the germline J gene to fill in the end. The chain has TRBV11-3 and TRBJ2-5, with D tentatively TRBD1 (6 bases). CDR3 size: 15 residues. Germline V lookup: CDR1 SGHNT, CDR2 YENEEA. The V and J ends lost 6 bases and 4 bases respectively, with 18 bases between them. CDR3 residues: CASSLRGGTTETQYF. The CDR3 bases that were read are TGTGCCAGCAGTCTAAGAGGGGGTACTACAGAGACC. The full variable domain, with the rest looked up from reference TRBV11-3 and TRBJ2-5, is EAGVVQSPRYKIIEKKQPVAFWCNPISGHNTLYWYLQNLGQGPELLIRYENEEAVDDSQLPKDRFSAERLKGVDSTLKIQPAELGDSAVYLCASSLRGGTTETQYFGPGTRLLVL.

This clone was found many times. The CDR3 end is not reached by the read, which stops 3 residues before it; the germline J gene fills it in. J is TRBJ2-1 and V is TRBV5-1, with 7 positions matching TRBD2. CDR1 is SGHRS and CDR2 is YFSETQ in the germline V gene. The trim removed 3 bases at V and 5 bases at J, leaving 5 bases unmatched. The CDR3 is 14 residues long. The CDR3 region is CASSSRTRDNEQFF. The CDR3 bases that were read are TGCGCCAGCAGCTCGAGGACTAGAGACAATGAG. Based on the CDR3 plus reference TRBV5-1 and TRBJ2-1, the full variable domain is KAGVTQTPRYLIKTRGQQVTLSCSPISGHRSVSWYQQTPGQGLQFLFEYFSETQRNKGNFPGRFSGRQFSNSRSEMNVSTLELGDSALYLCASSSRTRDNEQFFGPGTRLTVL.

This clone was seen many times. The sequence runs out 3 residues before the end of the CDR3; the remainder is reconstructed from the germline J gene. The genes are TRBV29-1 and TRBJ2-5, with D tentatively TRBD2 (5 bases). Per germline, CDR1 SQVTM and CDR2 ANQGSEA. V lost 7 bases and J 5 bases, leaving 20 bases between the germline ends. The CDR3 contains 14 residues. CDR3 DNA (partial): TGCAGCGGGCACCGCCCCGGGGTAGTGGAGACC. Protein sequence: CSGHRPGVVET. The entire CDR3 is CSGHRPGVVETQYF.

The CDR3 loop is CASSHRGNYGQYF. CDR3 bases read: TGTGCCAGTAGCCATAGGGGTAACTATGGT. This chain links TRBV19 with TRBJ2-4, with TRBD1 as a possible D gene (5 bases). The read finishes 3 residues shy of the CDR3 end, and the germline J gene is used to complete it. CDR1 is LNHDA and CDR2 is SQIVND in the germline V gene (reference sequence). The CDR3 has 13 amino acids.

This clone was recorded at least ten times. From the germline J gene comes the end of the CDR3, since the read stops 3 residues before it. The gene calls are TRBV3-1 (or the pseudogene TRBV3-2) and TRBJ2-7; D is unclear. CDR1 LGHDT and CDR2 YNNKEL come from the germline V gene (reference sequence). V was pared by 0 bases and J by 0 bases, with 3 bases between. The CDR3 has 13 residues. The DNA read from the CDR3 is TGTGCCAGCAGCCAAGATCACTCCTACGAG. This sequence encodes CASSQDHSYE. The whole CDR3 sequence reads CASSQDHSYEQYF.

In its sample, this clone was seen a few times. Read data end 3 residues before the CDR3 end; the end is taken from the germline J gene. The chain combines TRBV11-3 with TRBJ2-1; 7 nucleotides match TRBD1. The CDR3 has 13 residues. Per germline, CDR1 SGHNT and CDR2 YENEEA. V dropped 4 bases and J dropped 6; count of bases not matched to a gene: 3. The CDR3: CASSSGQVNEQFF. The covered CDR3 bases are TGTGCCAGCAGCTCCGGACAGGTCAATGAG.

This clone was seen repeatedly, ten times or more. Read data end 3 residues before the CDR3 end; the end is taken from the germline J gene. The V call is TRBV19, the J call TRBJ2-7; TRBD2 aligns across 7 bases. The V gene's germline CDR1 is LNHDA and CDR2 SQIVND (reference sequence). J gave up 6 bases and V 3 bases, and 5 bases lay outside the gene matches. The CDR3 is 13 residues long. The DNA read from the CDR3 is TGTGCCAGTAGTATTGAACCGGGGGGCGAG. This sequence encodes CASSIEPGGE. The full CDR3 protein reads CASSIEPGGEQYF.

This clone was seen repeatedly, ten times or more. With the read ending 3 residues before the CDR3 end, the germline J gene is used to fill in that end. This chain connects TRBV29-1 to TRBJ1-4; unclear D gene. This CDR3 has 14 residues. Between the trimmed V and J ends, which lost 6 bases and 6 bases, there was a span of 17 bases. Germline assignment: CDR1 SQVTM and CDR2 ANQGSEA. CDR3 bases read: TGCAGCGTGGACTACGGCCTAGGGTATGAAAAA. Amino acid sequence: CSVDYGLGYEK. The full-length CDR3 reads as CSVDYGLGYEKLFF.

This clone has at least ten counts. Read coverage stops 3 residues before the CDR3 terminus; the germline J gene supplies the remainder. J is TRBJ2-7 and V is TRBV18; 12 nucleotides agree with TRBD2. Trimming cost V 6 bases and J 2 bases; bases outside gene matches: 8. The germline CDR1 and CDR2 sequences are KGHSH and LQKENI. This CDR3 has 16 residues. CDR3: CASSPGLAGPPYEQYF. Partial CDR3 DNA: TGTGCCAGCTCCCCTGGACTAGCGGGGCCACCCTACGAG.

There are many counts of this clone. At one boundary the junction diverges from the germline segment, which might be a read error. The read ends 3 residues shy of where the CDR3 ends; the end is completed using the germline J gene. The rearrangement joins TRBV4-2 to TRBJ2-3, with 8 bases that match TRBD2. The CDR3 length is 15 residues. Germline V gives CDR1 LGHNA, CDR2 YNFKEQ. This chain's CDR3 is CASSPSSGGADTQYF. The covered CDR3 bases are TGCGCCAGCAGCCCCTCGAGCGGGGGTGCAGATACG.

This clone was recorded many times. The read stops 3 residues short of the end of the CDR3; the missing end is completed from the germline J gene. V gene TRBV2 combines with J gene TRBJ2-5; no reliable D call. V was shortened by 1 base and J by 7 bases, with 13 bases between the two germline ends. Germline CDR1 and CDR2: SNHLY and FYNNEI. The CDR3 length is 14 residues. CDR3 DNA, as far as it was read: TGTGCCAGCAGTGAAGAGGCACACCTAGGGACC. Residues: CASSEEAHLGT. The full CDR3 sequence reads CASSEEAHLGTQYF.

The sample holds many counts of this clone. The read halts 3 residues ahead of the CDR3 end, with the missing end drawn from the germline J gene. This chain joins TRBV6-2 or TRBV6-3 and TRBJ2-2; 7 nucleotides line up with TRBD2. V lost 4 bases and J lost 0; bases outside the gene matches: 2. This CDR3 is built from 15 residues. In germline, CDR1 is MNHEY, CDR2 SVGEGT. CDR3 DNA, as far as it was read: TGTGCCAGCAGTTTACTAGCGCCGAACACCGGGGAG. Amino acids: CASSLLAPNTGE. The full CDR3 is CASSLLAPNTGELFF.

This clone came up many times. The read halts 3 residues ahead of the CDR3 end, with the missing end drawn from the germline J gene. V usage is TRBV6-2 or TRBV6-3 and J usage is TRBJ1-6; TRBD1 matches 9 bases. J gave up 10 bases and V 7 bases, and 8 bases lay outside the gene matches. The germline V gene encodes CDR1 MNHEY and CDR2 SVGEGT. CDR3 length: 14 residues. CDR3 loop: CASTSGQGTSPLHF. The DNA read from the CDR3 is TGTGCCAGCACCTCAGGACAGGGGACATCACCC.

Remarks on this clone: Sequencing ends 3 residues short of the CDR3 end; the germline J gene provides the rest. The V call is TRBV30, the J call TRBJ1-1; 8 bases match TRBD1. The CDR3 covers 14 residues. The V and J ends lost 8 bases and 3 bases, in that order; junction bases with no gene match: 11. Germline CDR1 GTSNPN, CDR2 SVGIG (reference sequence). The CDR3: CAARGSGGYTEAFF. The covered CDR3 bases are TGTGCCGCCCGTGGATCAGGGGGCTACACTGAA. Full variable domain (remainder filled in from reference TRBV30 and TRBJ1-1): SQTIHQWPATLVQPVGSPLSLECTVEGTSNPNLYWYRQAAGRGLQLLFYSVGIGQISSEVPQNLSASRPQDRQFILSSKKLLLSDSGFYLCAARGSGGYTEAFFGQGTRLTVV.

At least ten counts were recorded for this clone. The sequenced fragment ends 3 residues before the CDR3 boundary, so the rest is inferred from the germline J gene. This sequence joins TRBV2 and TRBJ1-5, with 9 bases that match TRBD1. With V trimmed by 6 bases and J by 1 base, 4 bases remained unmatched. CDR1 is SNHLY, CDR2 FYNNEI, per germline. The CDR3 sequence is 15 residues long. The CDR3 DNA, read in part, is TGTGCCAGCAGAAGGGACAGGGTGAGCAATCAGCCC. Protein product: CASRRDRVSNQP. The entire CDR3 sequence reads CASRRDRVSNQPQHF.

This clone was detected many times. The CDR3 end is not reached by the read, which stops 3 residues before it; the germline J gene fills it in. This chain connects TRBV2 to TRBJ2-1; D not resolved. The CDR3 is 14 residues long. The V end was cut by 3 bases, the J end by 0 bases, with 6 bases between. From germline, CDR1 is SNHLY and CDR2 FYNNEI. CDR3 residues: CASSEQSSYNEQFF. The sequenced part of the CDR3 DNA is TGTGCCAGCAGTGAGCAGAGCTCCTACAATGAG. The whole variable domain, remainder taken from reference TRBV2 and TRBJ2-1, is EPEVTQTPSHQVTQMGQEVILRCVPISNHLYFYWYRQILGQKVEFLVSFYNNEISEKSEIFDDQFSVERPDGSNFTLKIRSTKLEDSAMYFCASSEQSSYNEQFFGPGTRLTVL.

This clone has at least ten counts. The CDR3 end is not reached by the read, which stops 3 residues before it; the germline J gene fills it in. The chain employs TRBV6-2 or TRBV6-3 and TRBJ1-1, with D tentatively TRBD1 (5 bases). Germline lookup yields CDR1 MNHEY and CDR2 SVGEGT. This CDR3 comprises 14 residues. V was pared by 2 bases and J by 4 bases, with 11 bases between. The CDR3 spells CASSYGGVGTEAFF. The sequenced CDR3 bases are TGTGCCAGCAGTTACGGAGGGGTGGGCACTGAA.

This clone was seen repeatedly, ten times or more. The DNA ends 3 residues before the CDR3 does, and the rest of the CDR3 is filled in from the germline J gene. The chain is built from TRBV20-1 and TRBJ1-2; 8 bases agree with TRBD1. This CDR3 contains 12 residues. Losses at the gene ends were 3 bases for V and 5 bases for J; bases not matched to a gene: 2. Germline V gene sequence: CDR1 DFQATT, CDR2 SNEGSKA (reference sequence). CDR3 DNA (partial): TGCAGTGCTAGTGGGACAGGATATGGC. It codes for CSASGTGYG. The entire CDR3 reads CSASGTGYGYTF.

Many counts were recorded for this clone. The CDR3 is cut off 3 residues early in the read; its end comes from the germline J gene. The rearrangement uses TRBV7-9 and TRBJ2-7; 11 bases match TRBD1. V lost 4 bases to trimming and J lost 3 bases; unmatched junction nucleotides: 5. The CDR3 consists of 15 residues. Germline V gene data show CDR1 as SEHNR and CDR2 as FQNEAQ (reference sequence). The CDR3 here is CASSSPGTGGYEQYF. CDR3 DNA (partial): TGTGCCAGCAGCTCACCAGGGACAGGGGGCTACGAG. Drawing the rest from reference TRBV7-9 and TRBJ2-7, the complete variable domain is DTGVSQNPRHKITKRGQNVTFRCDPISEHNRLYWYRQTLGQGPEFLTYFQNEAQLEKSRLLSDRFSAERPKGSFSTLEIQRTEQGDSAMYLCASSSPGTGGYEQYFGPGTRLTVT.

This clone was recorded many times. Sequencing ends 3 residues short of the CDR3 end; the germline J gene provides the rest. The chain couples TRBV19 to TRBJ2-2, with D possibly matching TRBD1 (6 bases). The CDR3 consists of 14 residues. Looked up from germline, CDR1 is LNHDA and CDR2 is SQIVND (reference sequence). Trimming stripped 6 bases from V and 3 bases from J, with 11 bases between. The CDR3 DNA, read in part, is TGTGCCAGTAGGGGGACATGGGACACCGGGGAG. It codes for CASRGTWDTGE. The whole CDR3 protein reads CASRGTWDTGELFF.